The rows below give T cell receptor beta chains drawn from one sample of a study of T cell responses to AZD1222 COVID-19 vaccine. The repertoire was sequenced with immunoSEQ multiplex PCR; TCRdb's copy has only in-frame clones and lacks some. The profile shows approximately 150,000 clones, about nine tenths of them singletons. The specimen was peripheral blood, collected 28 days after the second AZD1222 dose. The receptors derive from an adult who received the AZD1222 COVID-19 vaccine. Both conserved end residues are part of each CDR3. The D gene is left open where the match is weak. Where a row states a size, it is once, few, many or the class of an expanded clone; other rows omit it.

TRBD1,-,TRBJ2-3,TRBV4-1,CASSQPRDRDTDTQYF,TGCGCCAGCAGCCAGCCCCGGGACAGGGACACAGATACGCAGTATTTT
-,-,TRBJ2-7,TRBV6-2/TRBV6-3,CASSYGPGTNSYEQYF,TGTGCCAGCAGTTACGGGCCGGGGACAAACTCCTACGAGCAGTACTTC
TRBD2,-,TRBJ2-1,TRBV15,CATSRDRGLAGNNEQFF,TGTGCCACCAGCAGAGACCGAGGACTAGCGGGAAACAATGAGCAGTTCTTC
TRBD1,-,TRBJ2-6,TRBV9,CASSGTGTGEAGANVLTF,TGTGCCAGCAGTGGAACCGGGACAGGGGAGGCTGGGGCCAACGTCCTGACTTTC
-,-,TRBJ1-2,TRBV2,CASTSSGVRNYGYTF,TGTGCCAGCACCTCGAGCGGGGTGAGGAACTATGGCTACACCTTC
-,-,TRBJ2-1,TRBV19,CASSIGRRSYNEQFF,TGTGCCAGTAGTATAGGGCGTCGGTCCTACAATGAGCAGTTCTTC
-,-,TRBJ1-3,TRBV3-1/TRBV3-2,CASSQISFGNTIYF,TGTGCCAGCAGCCAAATTTCCTTTGGAAACACCATATATTTT
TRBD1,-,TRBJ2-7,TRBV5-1,CASSLEPGQGVHEQYF,TGCGCCAGCAGCTTGGAACCGGGACAGGGGGTCCACGAGCAGTACTTC
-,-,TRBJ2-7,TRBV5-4,CASSQPAGHEQYF,TGTGCCAGCAGCCAACCGGCCGGCCACGAGCAGTACTTC
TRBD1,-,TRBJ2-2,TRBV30,CAWSRGTGGSGELFF,TGTGCCTGGAGCCGGGGGACAGGGGGCTCCGGGGAGCTGTTTTTT
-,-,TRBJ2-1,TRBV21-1,CASSKVLGDPTVNEQFF,TGTGCCAGCAGCAAAGTGCTGGGGGACCCCACTGTAAATGAGCAGTTCTTC
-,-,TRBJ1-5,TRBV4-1,CASSRNEGGNQPQHF,TGCGCCAGCAGCCGAAACGAGGGTGGTAATCAGCCCCAGCATTTT
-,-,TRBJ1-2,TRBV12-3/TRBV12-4,CASSLAGPRGYTF,TGTGCCAGCAGTTTAGCAGGGCCAAGGGGCTACACCTTC
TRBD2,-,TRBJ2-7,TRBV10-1,CASSPTNPSGNWGEQYF,TGCGCCAGCAGCCCAACCAATCCTAGCGGAAACTGGGGCGAGCAGTACTTC
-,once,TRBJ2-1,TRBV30,CAWSVGDEQFF,TGTGCCTGGAGTGTGGGGGATGAGCAGTTCTTC
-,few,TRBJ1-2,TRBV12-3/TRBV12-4,CASWPADYGYTF,TGTGCCAGCTGGCCCGCAGACTATGGCTACACCTTC
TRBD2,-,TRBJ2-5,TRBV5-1,CASSLAGAPQETQYF,TGCGCCAGCAGCCTAGCGGGGGCTCCTCAAGAGACCCAGTACTTC
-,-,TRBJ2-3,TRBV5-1,CASSLLTDTQYF,TGCGCCAGCAGCCTGCTCACAGATACGCAGTATTTT
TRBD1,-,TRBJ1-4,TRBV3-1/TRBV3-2,CASSPVHRGDEKLFF,TGTGCCAGCAGCCCGGTCCACAGGGGGGATGAAAAACTGTTTTTT
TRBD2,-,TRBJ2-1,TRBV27,CASSLLGETSGYNEQFF,TGTGCCAGCAGTTTATTGGGGGAGACTAGCGGCTACAATGAGCAGTTCTTC
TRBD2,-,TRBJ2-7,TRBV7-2,CASSLAGLAADYEQYF,TGTGCCAGCAGCTTAGCGGGACTAGCGGCTGACTACGAGCAGTACTTC
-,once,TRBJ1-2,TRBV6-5,CASSTGRSYGYTF,TGTGCCAGCAGTACGGGACGGAGCTATGGCTACACCTTC
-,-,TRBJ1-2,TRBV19,CASSIDRPAYGYTF,TGTGCCAGTAGTATAGATCGGCCAGCCTATGGCTACACCTTC
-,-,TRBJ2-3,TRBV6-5,CASSSGPRSTDTQYF,TGTGCCAGCAGTTCGGGACCCCGAAGCACAGATACGCAGTATTTT